This T cell receptor (beta chain) originates from a study of PD-1 blockade in classical Hodgkin lymphoma. Here immunoSEQ multiplex PCR was the method, and the copy in TCRdb shows in-frame clones only, minus some. The sample holds tens of thousands of clones, roughly 82% seen once. Brentuximab vedotin exposure varied, and every patient relapsed after autologous stem cell transplantation. The CDR3 totals 17 residues. Trimming stripped 4 bases from V and 0 bases from J, with 15 bases between. Germline lookup yields CDR1 LGHNA and CDR2 YNFKEQ. The TCR was taken from a human donor with classical Hodgkin lymphoma. The V gene is TRBV4-2, the J gene TRBJ2-2; D tentatively reads TRBD1 or TRBD2 (6 bases each). This sample comprised peripheral blood mononuclear cells (PBMCs), obtained at baseline. The CDR3 protein is CASSPIGGTANTGELFF. In DNA, the CDR3 is TGTGCCAGCAGCCCGATAGGGGGGACCGCGAACACCGGGGAGCTGTTTTTT.